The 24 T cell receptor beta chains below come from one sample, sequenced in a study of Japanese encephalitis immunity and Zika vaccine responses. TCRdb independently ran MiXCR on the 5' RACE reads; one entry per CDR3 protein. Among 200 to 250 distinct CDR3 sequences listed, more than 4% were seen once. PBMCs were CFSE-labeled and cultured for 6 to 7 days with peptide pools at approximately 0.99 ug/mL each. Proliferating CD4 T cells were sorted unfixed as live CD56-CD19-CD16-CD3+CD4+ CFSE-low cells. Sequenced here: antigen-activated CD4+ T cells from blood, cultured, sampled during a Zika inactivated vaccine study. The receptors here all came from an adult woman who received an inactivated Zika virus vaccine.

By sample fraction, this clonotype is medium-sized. The CDR3 is CASTGTGYNSPLHF. For the CDR3, the DNA is TGTGCCAGCACCGGGACAGGGTATAATTCACCCCTCCACTTT. The chain recombines TRBV3-1 with TRBJ1-6; 9 bases fit TRBD1. V shed 7 bases, J shed 4 bases, and the junction held 2 bases outside the gene matches. Looked up from germline, CDR1 is LGHDT and CDR2 is YNNKEL (reference sequence). This CDR3 comprises 14 residues.

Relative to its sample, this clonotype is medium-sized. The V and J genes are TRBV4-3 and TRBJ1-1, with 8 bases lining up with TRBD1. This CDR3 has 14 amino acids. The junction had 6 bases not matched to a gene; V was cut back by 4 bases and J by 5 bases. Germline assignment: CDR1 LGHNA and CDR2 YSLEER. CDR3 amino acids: CASSLTGDRTEAFF. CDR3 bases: TGCGCCAGCAGCCTGACAGGGGACAGGACTGAAGCTTTCTTT.

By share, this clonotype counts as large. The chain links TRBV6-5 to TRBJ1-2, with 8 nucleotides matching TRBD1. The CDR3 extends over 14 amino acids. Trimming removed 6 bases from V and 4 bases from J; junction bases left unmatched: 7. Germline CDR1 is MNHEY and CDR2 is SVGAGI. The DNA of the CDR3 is TGTGCCAGCAGCGAAATCGGACAGGGCTATGGCTACACCTTC. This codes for CASSEIGQGYGYTF.

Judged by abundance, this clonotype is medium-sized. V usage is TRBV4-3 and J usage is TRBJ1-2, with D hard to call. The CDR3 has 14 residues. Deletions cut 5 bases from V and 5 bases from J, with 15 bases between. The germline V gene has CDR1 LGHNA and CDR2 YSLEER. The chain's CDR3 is CASSSLEDPYGYTF. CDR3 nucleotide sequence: TGCGCCAGCAGCTCGTTAGAGGATCCTTATGGCTACACCTTC.

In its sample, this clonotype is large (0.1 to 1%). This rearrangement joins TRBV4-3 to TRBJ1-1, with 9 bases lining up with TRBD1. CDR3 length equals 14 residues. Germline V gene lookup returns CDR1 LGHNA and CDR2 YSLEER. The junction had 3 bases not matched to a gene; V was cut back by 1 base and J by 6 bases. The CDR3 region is CASSQAGQGSEAFF. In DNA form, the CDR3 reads TGCGCCAGCAGCCAAGCGGGACAGGGATCTGAAGCTTTCTTT.

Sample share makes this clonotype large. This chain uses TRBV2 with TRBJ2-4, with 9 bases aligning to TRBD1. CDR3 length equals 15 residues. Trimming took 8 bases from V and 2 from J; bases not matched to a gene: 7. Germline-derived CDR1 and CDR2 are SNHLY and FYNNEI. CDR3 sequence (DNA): TGTGCCAGCCGAAGACAGGGGGAAACCAAAAACATTCAGTACTTC. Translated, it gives CASRRQGETKNIQYF.

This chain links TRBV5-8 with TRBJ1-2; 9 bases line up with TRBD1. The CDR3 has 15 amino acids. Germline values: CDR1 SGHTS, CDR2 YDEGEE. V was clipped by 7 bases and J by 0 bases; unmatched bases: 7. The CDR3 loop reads CASDRGTTANYGYTF. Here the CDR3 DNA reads TGTGCCAGCGACAGGGGGACCACAGCTAACTATGGCTACACCTTC. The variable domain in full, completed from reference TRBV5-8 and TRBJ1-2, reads EAGVTQSPTHLIKTRGQQATLRCSPISGHTSVYWYQQALGLGLQFLLWYDEGEERNRGNFPPRFSGRQFPNYSSELNVNALELEDSALYLCASDRGTTANYGYTFGSGTRLTVV.

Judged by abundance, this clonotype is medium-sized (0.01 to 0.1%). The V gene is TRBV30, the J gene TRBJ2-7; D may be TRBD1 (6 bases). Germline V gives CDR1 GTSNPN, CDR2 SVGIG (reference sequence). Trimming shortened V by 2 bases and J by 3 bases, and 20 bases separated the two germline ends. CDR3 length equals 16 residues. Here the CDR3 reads CAWSPLVLTGNYEQYF. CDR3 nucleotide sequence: TGTGCCTGGAGTCCCTTGGTCCTTACAGGGAACTACGAGCAGTACTTC.

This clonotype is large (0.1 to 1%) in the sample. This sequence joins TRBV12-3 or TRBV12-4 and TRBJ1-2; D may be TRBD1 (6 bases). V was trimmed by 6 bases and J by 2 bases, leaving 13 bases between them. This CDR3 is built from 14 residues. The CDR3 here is CASSRGQSNYGYTF. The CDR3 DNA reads TGTGCCAGCAGCCGCGGACAGAGCAACTATGGCTACACCTTC.

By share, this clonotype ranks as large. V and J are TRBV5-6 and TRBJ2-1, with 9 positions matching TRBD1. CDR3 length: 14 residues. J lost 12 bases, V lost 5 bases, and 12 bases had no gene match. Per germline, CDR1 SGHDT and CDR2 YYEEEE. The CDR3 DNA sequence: TGTGCCAGCAGTCCCGGGACAGGGACGATGCGGCAGTTCTTC. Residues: CASSPGTGTMRQFF.

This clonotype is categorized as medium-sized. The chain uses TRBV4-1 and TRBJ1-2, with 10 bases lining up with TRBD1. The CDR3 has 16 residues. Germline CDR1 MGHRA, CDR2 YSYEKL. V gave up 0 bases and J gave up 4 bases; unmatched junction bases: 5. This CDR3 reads CASSQEPRQGAYGYTF. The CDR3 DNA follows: TGCGCCAGCAGCCAAGAACCCCGACAGGGGGCCTATGGCTACACCTTC.

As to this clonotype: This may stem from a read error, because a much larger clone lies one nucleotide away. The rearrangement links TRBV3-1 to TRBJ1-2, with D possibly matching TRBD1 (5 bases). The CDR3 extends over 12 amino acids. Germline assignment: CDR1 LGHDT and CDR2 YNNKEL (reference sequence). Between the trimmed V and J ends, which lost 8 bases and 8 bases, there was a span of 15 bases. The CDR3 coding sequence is TGTGCCAGCTCCGGGACGAAGGGGGGCTACACCTTC. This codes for CASSGTKGGYTF. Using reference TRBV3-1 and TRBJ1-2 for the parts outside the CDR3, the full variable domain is DTAVSQTPKYLVTQMGNDKSIKCEQNLGHDTMYWYKQDSKKFLKIMFSYNNKELIINETVPNRFSPKSPDKAHLNLHINSLELGDSAVYFCASSGTKGGYTFGSGTRLTVV.

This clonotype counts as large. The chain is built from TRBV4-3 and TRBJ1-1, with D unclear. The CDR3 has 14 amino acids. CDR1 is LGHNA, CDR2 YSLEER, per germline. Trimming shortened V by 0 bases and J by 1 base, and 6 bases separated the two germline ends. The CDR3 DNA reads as TGCGCCAGCAGCCAAGAACCAGAGAACACTGAAGCTTTCTTT. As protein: CASSQEPENTEAFF.

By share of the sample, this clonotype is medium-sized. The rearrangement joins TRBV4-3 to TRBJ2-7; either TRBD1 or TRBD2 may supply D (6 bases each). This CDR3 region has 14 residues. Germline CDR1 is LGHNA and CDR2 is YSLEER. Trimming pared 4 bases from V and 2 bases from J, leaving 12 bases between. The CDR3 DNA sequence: TGCGCCAGCAGCCTTCTGGGGGGCACCTACGAGCAGTACTTC. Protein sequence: CASSLLGGTYEQYF.

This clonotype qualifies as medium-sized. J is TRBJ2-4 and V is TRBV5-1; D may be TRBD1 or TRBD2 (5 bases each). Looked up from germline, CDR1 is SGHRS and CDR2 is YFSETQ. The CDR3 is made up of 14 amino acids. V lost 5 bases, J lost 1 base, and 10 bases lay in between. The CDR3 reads CASSLGAAKNIQYF. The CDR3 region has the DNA TGCGCCAGCAGTCTCGGGGCTGCCAAAAACATTCAGTACTTC.

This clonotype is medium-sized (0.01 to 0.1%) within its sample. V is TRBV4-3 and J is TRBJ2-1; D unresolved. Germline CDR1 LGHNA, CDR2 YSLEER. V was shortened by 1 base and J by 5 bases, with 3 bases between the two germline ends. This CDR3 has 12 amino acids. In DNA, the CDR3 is TGCGCCAGCAGCCAAGCGGACAATGAGCAGTTCTTC. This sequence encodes CASSQADNEQFF.

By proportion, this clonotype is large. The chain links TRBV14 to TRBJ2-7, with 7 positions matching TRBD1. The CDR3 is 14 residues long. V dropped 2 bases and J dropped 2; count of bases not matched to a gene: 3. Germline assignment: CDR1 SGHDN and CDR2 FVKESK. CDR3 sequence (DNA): TGTGCCAGCAGCCAATGGGGGACAGCCTACGAGCAGTACTTC. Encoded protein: CASSQWGTAYEQYF.

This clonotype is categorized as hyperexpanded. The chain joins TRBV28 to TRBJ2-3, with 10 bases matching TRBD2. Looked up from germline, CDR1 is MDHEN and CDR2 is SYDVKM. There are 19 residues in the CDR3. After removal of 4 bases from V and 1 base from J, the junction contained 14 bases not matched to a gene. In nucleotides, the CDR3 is TGTGCCAGCAGTTCCCCAGCGGGGGGGCACCGGTATGGCACAGATACGCAGTATTTT. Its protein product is CASSSPAGGHRYGTDTQYF.

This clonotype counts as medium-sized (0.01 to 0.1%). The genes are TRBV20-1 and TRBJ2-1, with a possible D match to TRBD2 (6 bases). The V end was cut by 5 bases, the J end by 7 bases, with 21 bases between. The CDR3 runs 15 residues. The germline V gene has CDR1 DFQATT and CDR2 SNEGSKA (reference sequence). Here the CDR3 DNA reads TGCAGTGCTCCCCGTACCTCCGGGGGAACGAATGAGCAGTTCTTC. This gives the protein CSAPRTSGGTNEQFF.

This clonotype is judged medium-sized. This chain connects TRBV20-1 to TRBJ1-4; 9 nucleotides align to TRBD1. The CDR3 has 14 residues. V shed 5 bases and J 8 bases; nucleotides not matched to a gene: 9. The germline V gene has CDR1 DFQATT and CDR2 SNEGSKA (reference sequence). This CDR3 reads CSAEIGTGREKLFF. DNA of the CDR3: TGCAGTGCTGAGATAGGGACAGGGCGGGAAAAACTGTTTTTT.

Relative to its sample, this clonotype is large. The CDR3 bases are TGCAGTGCTAGAGATCGACGGGACAGGGGGCTTAGGGGGAACACTGAAGCTTTCTTT. It yields the protein CSARDRRDRGLRGNTEAFF. This sequence joins TRBV20-1 and TRBJ1-1; TRBD1 matches at 12 bases. This CDR3 is 19 amino acids long. Looked up from germline, CDR1 is DFQATT and CDR2 is SNEGSKA (reference sequence). V shed 0 bases and J 1 base; nucleotides not matched to a gene: 12.

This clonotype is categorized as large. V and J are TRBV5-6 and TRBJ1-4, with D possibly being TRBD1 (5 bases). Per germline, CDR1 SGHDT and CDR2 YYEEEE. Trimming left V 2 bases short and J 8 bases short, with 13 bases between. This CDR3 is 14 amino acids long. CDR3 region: CASSLSGAKEKLFF. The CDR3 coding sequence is TGTGCCAGCAGCTTATCCGGGGCAAAGGAAAAACTGTTTTTT.

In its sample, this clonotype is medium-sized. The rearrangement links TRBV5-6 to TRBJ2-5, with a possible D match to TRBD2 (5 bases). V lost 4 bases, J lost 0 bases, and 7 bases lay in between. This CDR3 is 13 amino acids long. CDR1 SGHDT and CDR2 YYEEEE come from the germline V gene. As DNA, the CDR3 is TGTGCCAGCAGCATCGGGAACCAAGAGACCCAGTACTTC. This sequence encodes CASSIGNQETQYF.

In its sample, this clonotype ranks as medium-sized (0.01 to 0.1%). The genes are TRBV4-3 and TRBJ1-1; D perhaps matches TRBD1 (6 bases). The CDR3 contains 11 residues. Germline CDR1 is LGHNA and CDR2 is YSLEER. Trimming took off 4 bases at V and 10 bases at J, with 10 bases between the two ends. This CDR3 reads CASSLGGRAFF. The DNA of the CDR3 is TGCGCCAGCAGCCTGGGGGGGCGAGCTTTCTTT.